These 5 T cell receptor beta chains share one sample of origin, sequenced in a study of control samples from healthy donors and cancer patients. Here immunoSEQ multiplex PCR was the method, and the copy in TCRdb shows in-frame clones only, minus some. Among some 150,000 clones, about 94% were seen once, and the ten largest hold approximately 2.5%. The sample was blood. Every receptor here comes from a middle-aged man in good health.

V and J are TRBV27 and TRBJ1-1, with D perhaps TRBD1 (5 bases). Trimming cost V 11 bases and J 0 bases, with 16 bases left between them. Looked up from germline, CDR1 is MNHEY and CDR2 is SMNVEV (reference sequence). The CDR3 spans 14 residues. The CDR3 region is CAGALMGLNTEAFF. DNA for the CDR3: TGTGCCGGGGCCCTGATGGGCTTGAACACTGAAGCTTTCTTT.

This chain links TRBV28 with TRBJ2-7, with D perhaps given as TRBD1 or TRBD2 (5 bases each). Trimming took off 5 bases at V and 4 bases at J, with 15 bases between the two ends. CDR1 and CDR2 (germline): MDHEN, SYDVKM. The CDR3 has 14 amino acids. In nucleotides, the CDR3 is TGTGCCAGCAGTGGGGGAAAGGTCTTATACGAGCAGTACTTC. This codes for CASSGGKVLYEQYF.

The genes are TRBV2 and TRBJ2-1, with 15 bases fitting TRBD2. The CDR3 sequence is 16 residues long. The V and J ends lost 4 bases and 7 bases, in that order; junction bases with no gene match: 5. From germline, CDR1 is SNHLY and CDR2 FYNNEI. The CDR3 bases are TGTGCCAGCAGTGGGACTAGCGGGAGGGCCGGGAATGAGCAGTTCTTC. Protein sequence: CASSGTSGRAGNEQFF.

The chain joins TRBV11-3 to TRBJ2-5; TRBD1 aligns across 10 bases. Trimming removed 8 bases from V and 5 bases from J; junction bases left unmatched: 8. From germline, CDR1 is SGHNT and CDR2 YENEEA. The CDR3 loop spans 14 amino acids. The CDR3 reads CASRGTGEEETQYF. The CDR3, as DNA: TGTGCCAGCCGCGGGACAGGGGAGGAGGAGACCCAGTACTTC.

V usage is TRBV6-6 and J usage is TRBJ1-5, with D possibly TRBD1 on 5 matching bases. Trimming cost V 6 bases and J 2 bases, with 11 bases left between them. The CDR3 extends over 14 amino acids. The V gene's germline CDR1 is MNHNY and CDR2 SVGAGI (reference sequence). In nucleotides, the CDR3 is TGTGCCAGCAGAATGGGACCCGGCAATCAGCCCCAGCATTTT. Amino acid sequence: CASRMGPGNQPQHF.